This T cell receptor beta chain was recorded in a study of T cells after yellow fever vaccination. This clonotype was recorded many times. With 5 bases removed from V and 0 bases from J, the gap between germline ends came to 14 bases. This CDR3 has 16 residues. CDR1 is MNHEY, CDR2 SVGEGT, per germline. In TCRdb, the 5' RACE reads were re-called with MiXCR into one record per CDR3 protein. Of around 300,000 distinct CDR3 sequences listed, approximately 4% are singletons. The specimen was PBMCs, collected 15 days after the yellow fever booster vaccination. The chain carries TRBV6-2 or TRBV6-3 and TRBJ1-3, with D hard to call. The source is a man aged 18 to 35 who received the YFV17D yellow fever vaccine. CDR3 residues: CASSRRVKSSGNTIYF. As DNA, the CDR3 is TGTGCCAGCAGTCGACGAGTCAAGAGCTCTGGAAACACCATATATTTT.